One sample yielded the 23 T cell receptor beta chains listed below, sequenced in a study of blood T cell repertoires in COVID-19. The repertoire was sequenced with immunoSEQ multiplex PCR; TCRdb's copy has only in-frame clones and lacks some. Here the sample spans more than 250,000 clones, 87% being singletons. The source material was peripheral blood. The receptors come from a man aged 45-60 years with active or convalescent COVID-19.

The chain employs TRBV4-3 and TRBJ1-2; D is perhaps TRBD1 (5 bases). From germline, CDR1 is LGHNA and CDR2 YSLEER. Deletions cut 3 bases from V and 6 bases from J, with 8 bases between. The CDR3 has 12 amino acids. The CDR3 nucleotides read TGCGCCAGCAGCCATCTACAGGATGGCTACACCTTC. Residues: CASSHLQDGYTF.

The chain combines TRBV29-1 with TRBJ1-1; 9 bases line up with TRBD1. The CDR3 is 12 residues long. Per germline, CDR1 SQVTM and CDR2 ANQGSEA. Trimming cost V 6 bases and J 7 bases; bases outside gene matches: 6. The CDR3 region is CSVGTGTHEAFF. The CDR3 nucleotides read TGCAGCGTGGGGACAGGGACCCATGAAGCTTTCTTT.

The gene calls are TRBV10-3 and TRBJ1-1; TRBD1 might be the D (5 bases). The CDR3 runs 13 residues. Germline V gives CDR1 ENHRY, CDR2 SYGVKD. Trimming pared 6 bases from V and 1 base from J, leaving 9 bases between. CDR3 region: CAIRPTANTEAFF. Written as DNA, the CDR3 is TGTGCCATCAGACCGACAGCGAACACTGAAGCTTTCTTT.

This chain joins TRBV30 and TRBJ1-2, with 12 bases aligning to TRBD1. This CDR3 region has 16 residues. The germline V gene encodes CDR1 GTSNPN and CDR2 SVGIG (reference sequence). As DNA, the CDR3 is TGTGCTTACCACCTATCCCCGGGACAGGGGGCGAAGGGCTACACCTTC. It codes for CAYHLSPGQGAKGYTF.

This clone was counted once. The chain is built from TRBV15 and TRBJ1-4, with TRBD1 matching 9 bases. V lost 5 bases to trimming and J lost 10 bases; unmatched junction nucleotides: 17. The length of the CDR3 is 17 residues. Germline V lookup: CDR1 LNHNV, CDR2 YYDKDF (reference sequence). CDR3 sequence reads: CATSSERKGTGTSKLFF. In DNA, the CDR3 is TGTGCCACCAGCTCAGAGCGTAAAGGGACAGGGACGTCAAAACTGTTTTTT.

This chain's CDR3 is CASSLSIGEGQPQHF. CDR3 coding DNA: TGTGCCAGCAGTTTATCTATAGGGGAGGGCCAGCCCCAGCATTTT. The J gene is TRBJ1-5, the V gene TRBV27, with TRBD1 as a possible D gene (5 bases). The V end was cut by 0 bases, the J end by 7 bases, with 13 bases between. Germline V gives CDR1 MNHEY, CDR2 SMNVEV (reference sequence). This CDR3 is 15 amino acids long.

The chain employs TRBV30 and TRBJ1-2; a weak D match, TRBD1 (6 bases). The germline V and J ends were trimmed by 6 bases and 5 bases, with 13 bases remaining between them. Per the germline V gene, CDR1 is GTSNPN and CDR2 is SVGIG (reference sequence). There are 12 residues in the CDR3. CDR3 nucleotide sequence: TGTGCCTGCCAAGTAGGACAGTATGGCTACACCTTC. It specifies CACQVGQYGYTF.

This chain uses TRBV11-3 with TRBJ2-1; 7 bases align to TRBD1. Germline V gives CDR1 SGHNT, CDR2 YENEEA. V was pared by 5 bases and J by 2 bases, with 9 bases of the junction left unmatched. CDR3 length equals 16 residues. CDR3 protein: CASSQRGLPPYNEQFF. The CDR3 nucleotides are TGTGCCAGCAGCCAAAGGGGGCTTCCCCCCTACAATGAGCAGTTCTTC.

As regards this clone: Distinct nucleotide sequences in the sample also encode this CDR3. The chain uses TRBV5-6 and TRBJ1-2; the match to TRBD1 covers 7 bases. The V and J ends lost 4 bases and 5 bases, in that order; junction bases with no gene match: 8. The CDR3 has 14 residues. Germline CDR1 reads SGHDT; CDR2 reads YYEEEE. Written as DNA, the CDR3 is TGTGCCAGCAGCGTGAGGGACAGCCCTTATGGCTACACCTTC. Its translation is CASSVRDSPYGYTF.

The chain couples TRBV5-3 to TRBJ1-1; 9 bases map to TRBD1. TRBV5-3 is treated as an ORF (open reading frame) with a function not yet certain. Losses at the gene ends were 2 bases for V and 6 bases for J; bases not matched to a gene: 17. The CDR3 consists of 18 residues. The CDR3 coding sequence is TGTGCCAGAAGCTTAACACAGGGGGCAACCTGGACCGTTCCTGAAGCTTTCTTT. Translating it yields CARSLTQGATWTVPEAFF.

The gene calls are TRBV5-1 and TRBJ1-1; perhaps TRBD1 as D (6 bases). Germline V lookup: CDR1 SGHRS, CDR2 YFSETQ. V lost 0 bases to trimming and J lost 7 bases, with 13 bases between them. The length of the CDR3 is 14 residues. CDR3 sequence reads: CASSLAGGPDEAFF. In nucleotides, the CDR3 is TGCGCCAGCAGCTTGGCCGGGGGGCCAGATGAAGCTTTCTTT.

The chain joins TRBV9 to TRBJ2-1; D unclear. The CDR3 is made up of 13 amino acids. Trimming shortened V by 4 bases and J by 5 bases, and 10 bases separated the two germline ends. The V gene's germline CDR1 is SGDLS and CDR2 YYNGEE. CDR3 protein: CASSSRNDNEQFF. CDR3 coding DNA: TGTGCCAGCAGCTCCCGTAATGACAATGAGCAGTTCTTC. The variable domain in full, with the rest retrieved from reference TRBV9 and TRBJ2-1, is DSGVTQTPKHLITATGQRVTLRCSPRSGDLSVYWYQQSLDQGLQFLIQYYNGEERAKGNILERFSAQQFPDLHSELNLSSLELGDSALYFCASSSRNDNEQFFGPGTRLTVL.

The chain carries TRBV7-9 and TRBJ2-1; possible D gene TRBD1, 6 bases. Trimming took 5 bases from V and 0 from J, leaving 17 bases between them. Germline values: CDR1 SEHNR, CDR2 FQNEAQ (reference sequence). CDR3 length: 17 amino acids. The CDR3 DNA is TGTGCCAGCAGCCTTCCAGGGCAGGGGAACTCCTACAATGAGCAGTTCTTC. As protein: CASSLPGQGNSYNEQFF.

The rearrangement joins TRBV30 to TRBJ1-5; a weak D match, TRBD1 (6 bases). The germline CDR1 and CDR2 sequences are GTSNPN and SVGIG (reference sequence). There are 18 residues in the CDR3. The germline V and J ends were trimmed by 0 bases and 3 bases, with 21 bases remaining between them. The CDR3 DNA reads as TGTGCCTGGAGTGTACCCCCCCGCGGCCAGGGGTTCAATCAGCCCCAGCATTTT. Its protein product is CAWSVPPRGQGFNQPQHF.

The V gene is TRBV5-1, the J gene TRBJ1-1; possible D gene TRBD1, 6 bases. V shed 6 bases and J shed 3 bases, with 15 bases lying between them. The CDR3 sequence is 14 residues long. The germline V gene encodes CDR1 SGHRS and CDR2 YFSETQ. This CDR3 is CASNQGQGDTEAFF. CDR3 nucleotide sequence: TGCGCCAGCAATCAGGGACAAGGGGACACTGAAGCTTTCTTT.

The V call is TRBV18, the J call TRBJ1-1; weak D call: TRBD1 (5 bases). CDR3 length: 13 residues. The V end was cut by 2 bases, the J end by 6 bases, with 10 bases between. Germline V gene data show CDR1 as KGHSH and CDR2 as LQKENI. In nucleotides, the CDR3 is TGTGCCAGCTCACCAGACAGATATTCTGAAGCTTTCTTT. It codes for CASSPDRYSEAFF.

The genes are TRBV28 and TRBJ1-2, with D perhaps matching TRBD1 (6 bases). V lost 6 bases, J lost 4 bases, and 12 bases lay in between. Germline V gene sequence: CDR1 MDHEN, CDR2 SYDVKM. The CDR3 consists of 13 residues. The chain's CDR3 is CASRLGGLYGYTF. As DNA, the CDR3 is TGTGCCAGCAGGCTGGGGGGGCTCTATGGCTACACCTTC.

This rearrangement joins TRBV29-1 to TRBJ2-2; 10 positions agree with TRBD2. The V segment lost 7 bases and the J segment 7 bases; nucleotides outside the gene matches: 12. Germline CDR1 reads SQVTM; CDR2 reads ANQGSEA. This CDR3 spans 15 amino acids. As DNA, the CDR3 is TGCAGCGCACTGGGCAGCGGGAGGGCCTACGGGGAGCTGTTTTTT. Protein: CSALGSGRAYGELFF.

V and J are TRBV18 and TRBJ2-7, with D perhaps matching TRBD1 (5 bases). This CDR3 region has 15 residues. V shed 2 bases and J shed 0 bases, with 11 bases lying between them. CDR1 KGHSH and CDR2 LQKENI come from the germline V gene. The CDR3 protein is CASSPSIDSSYEQYF. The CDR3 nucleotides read TGTGCCAGCTCACCATCGATTGACAGCTCCTACGAGCAGTACTTC.

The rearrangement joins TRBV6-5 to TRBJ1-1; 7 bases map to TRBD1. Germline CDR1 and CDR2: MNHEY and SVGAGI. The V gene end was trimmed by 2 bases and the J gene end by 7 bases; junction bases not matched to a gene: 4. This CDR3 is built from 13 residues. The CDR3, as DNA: TGTGCCAGCAGTTACACAGGGGTCAATGAAGCTTTCTTT. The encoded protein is CASSYTGVNEAFF.

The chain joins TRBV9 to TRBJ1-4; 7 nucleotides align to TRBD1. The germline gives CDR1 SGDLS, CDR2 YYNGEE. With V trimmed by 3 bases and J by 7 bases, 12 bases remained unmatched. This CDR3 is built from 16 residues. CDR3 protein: CASSADYAGGREKLFF. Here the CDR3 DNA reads TGTGCCAGCAGCGCCGACTACGCAGGGGGTCGTGAAAAACTGTTTTTT.

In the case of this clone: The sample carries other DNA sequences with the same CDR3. The CDR3 coding sequence is TGTGCCAGCACCAGTAACTATGGCTACACCTTC. It encodes CASTSNYGYTF. The chain couples TRBV28 to TRBJ1-2; no firm D call. In germline, CDR1 is MDHEN, CDR2 SYDVKM. V was clipped by 7 bases and J by 1 base, with 4 bases between them. The CDR3 is made up of 11 amino acids.

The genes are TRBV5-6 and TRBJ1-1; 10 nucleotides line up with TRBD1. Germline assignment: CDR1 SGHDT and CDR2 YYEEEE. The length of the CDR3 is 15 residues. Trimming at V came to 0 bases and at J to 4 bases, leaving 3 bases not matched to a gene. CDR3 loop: CASSLAGQGGTEAFF. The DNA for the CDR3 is TGTGCCAGCAGCTTGGCAGGACAGGGGGGCACTGAAGCTTTCTTT.